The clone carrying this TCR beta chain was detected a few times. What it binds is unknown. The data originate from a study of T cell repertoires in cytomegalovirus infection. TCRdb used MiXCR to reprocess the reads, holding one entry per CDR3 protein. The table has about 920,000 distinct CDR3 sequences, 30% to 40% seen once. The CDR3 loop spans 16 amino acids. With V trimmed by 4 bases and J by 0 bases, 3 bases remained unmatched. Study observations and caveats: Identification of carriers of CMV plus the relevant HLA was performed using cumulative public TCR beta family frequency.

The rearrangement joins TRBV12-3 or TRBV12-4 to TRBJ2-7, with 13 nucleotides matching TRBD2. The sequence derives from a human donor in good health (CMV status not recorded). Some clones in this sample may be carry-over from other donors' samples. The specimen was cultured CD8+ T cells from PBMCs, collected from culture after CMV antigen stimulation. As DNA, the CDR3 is TGTGCCAGCAGTTACACTAGCGGGGGGGACTCCTACGAGCAGTACTTC. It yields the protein CASSYTSGGDSYEQYF.